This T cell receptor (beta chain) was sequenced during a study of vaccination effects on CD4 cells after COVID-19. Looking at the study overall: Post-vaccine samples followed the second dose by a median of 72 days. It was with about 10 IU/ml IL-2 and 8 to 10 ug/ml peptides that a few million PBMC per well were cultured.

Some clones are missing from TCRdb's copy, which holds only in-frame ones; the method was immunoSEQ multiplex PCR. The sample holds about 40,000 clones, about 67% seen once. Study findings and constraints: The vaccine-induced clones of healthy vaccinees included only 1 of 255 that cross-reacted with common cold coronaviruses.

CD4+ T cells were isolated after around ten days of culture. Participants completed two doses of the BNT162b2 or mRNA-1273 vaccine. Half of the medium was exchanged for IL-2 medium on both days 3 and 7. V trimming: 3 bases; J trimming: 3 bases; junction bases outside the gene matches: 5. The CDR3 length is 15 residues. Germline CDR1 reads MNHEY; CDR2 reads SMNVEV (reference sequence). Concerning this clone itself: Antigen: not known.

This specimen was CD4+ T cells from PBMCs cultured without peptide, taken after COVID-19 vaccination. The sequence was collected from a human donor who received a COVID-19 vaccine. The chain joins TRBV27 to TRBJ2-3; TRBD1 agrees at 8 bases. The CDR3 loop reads CASSLTRGRTDTQYF. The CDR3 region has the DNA TGTGCCAGCAGTTTGACCAGGGGGCGGACAGATACGCAGTATTTT.